These 27 T cell receptor beta chains were all obtained from the same sample, sequenced in a study of control samples from healthy donors and cancer patients. Repertoires were generated with immunoSEQ multiplex PCR, while TCRdb's copy carries only in-frame clones and drops some. Seen here are 60,000 to 75,000 clones, approximately 89% observed once, and the top ten hold approximately 5%. Sample: PBMCs. These receptors all stem from a man aged 55-75 years with colorectal cancer.

This clone is a singleton in its sample. The chain has TRBV3-1 (or the pseudogene TRBV3-2) and TRBJ2-7; D could derive from TRBD1 or TRBD2 (5 bases each). This CDR3 comprises 14 residues. Trimming pared 2 bases from V and 2 bases from J, leaving 10 bases between. In germline, CDR1 is LGHDT, CDR2 YNNKEL (reference sequence). The CDR3 sequence: CASSQFGAAYEQYF. CDR3 DNA sequence: TGTGCCAGCAGCCAATTCGGGGCGGCCTACGAGCAGTACTTC.

CDR3 amino acids: CASSELQGSFNEQFF. The CDR3 DNA reads as TGTGCCAGCAGTGAGTTGCAGGGGTCTTTTAATGAGCAGTTCTTC. This chain uses TRBV2 with TRBJ2-1; weak D call: TRBD1 (6 bases). There are 15 residues in the CDR3. Per the germline V gene, CDR1 is SNHLY and CDR2 is FYNNEI. V was cut by 3 bases and J by 7 bases, with 16 bases left in between.

The chain links TRBV15 to TRBJ2-7, with D possibly being TRBD1 or TRBD2 (6 bases each). Germline V gene lookup returns CDR1 LNHNV and CDR2 YYDKDF (reference sequence). CDR3 length: 14 amino acids. V dropped 2 bases and J dropped 2 bases, with 10 bases sitting between them. The CDR3 DNA reads as TGTGCCACCAGCAGACGTGGGGGGCCCTACGAGCAGTACTTC. Its translation is CATSRRGGPYEQYF.

The chain carries TRBV21-1 and TRBJ2-1; the listed D gene, TRBD1, was not tested against the DNA. TRBV21-1 represents a pseudogene. The CDR3 covers 20 residues. CDR3 loop: CASSKSCPGPPQGTYNEQFF. As DNA, the CDR3 is TGTGCCAGCAGCAAAAGTTGTCCAGGCCCCCCGCAAGGCACCTACAATGAGCAGTTCTTC.

The J gene is TRBJ2-3, the V gene TRBV5-6; D unresolved. This CDR3 comprises 16 residues. V dropped 2 bases and J dropped 1 base, with 14 bases sitting between them. Looked up from germline, CDR1 is SGHDT and CDR2 is YYEEEE. CDR3 loop: CASSFRARARTDTQYF. DNA of the CDR3: TGTGCCAGCAGCTTTAGGGCCAGAGCACGCACAGATACGCAGTATTTT. Filled out from reference TRBV5-6 and TRBJ2-3, the complete variable domain reads DAGVTQSPTHLIKTRGQQVTLRCSPKSGHDTVSWYQQALGQGPQFIFQYYEEEERQRGNFPDRFSGHQFPNYSSELNVNALLLGDSALYLCASSFRARARTDTQYFGPGTRLTVL.

The V and J genes are TRBV4-1 and TRBJ2-7; 9 bases fit TRBD1. This CDR3 contains 15 residues. Trimming took 1 base from V and 2 from J; bases not matched to a gene: 3. From germline, CDR1 is MGHRA and CDR2 YSYEKL. The CDR3 region is CASSQAGQGPYEQYF. For the CDR3, the DNA is TGCGCCAGCAGCCAAGCGGGACAGGGCCCCTACGAGCAGTACTTC.

This sequence joins TRBV5-6 and TRBJ2-1, with 10 bases identical to TRBD2. Germline V CDR1 and CDR2: SGHDT, YYEEEE. With 4 bases clipped from V and 16 bases from J, the junction kept 11 bases outside the gene matches. The CDR3 is 13 residues long. CDR3 in amino acids: CASSVLLAGGRFF. The CDR3 nucleotides read TGTGCCAGCAGCGTACTATTAGCGGGGGGCCGTTTCTTC.

The J gene is TRBJ2-2, the V gene TRBV6-5; 9 nucleotides match TRBD1. Germline lookup yields CDR1 MNHEY and CDR2 SVGAGI. V was pared by 4 bases and J by 9 bases, with 9 bases of the junction left unmatched. CDR3 length: 15 residues. CDR3 in amino acids: CASSSLGTGFRELFF. The CDR3 bases are TGTGCCAGCAGTTCTTTAGGGACAGGGTTCAGGGAGCTGTTTTTT.

The J gene is TRBJ2-5, the V gene TRBV30, with D hard to call. The CDR3 is made up of 11 amino acids. Trimming pared 8 bases from V and 0 bases from J, leaving 7 bases between. Looked up from germline, CDR1 is GTSNPN and CDR2 is SVGIG (reference sequence). CDR3 in DNA: TGTGCCGGTCAAAACCAAGAGACCCAGTACTTC. This codes for CAGQNQETQYF. Drawing the rest from reference TRBV30 and TRBJ2-5, the complete variable domain is SQTIHQWPATLVQPVGSPLSLECTVEGTSNPNLYWYRQAAGRGLQLLFYSVGIGQISSEVPQNLSASRPQDRQFILSSKKLLLSDSGFYLCAGQNQETQYFGPGTRLLVL.

This clone was counted a single time. V is TRBV11-3 and J is TRBJ1-1; D is unresolved. This CDR3 region has 15 residues. V gave up 5 bases and J gave up 2 bases, with 15 bases separating them. From germline, CDR1 is SGHNT and CDR2 YENEEA. The CDR3: CASSPYYPSNTEAFF. CDR3 in DNA: TGTGCCAGCAGCCCGTACTATCCGTCCAACACTGAAGCTTTCTTT.

The CDR3 is CASHRDWSRSTDTQYF. In DNA form, the CDR3 reads TGTGCCAGCCACAGGGATTGGAGCCGAAGCACAGATACGCAGTATTTT. V gene TRBV5-6 combines with J gene TRBJ2-3; a possible D gene is TRBD1 (6 bases). CDR1 SGHDT and CDR2 YYEEEE come from the germline V gene. Trimming left V 7 bases short and J 0 bases short, with 18 bases between. CDR3 length: 16 residues.

The chain recombines TRBV10-3 with TRBJ1-3; D is unclear. The CDR3 extends over 13 amino acids. Germline V gene lookup returns CDR1 ENHRY and CDR2 SYGVKD. V was clipped by 11 bases and J by 4 bases, with 15 bases between them. DNA of the CDR3: TGTGCCTCCGCGGATTTCGGAGGAAACACCATATATTTT. The encoded protein is CASADFGGNTIYF.

The J gene is TRBJ2-1, the V gene TRBV19; no clear D. This CDR3 is built from 15 residues. Between the trimmed V and J ends, which lost 6 bases and 8 bases, there was a span of 20 bases. In germline, CDR1 is LNHDA, CDR2 SQIVND (reference sequence). CDR3 sequence: CASSTGGLEVDEQFF. The CDR3 DNA reads as TGTGCCAGTAGCACCGGTGGGCTAGAAGTCGATGAGCAGTTCTTC.

This clone has only one observation. V is TRBV5-1 and J is TRBJ1-4; D may be TRBD1 (6 bases). This CDR3 region has 16 residues. V shed 0 bases and J shed 2 bases, with 11 bases lying between them. Germline-derived CDR1 and CDR2 are SGHRS and YFSETQ. In DNA form, the CDR3 reads TGCGCCAGCAGCTTGGACAGGGCCACCACTAATGAAAAACTGTTTTTT. Its translation: CASSLDRATTNEKLFF.

The chain employs TRBV6-6 and TRBJ2-3; 10 nucleotides line up with TRBD2. This CDR3 has 17 residues. J was trimmed by 4 bases and V by 5 bases; bases with no gene match: 12. Germline values: CDR1 MNHNY, CDR2 SVGAGI (reference sequence). The CDR3 loop reads CASSPSSGGLGADTQYF. In nucleotides, the CDR3 is TGTGCCAGCAGTCCTTCTAGCGGGGGCCTCGGGGCAGATACGCAGTATTTT.

Here the CDR3 reads CASSPRSAGEQFF. DNA of the CDR3: TGTGCCAGCAGTCCCCGTTCTGCGGGTGAGCAGTTCTTC. The chain uses TRBV2 and TRBJ2-1; D may be TRBD2 (5 bases). Trimming removed 5 bases at V and 9 bases at J, with 14 bases between. The CDR3 extends over 13 amino acids. The germline V gene encodes CDR1 SNHLY and CDR2 FYNNEI.

The chain employs TRBV15 and TRBJ2-2; no firm D call. Trimming pared 5 bases from V and 4 bases from J, leaving 2 bases between. The CDR3 spans 11 residues. CDR1 is LNHNV and CDR2 is YYDKDF in the germline V gene (reference sequence). CDR3 DNA: TGTGCCACCAGCGGCACCGGGGAGCTGTTTTTT. This gives the protein CATSGTGELFF.

The chain carries TRBV7-9 and TRBJ2-2; no firm D call. Germline CDR1 and CDR2: SEHNR and FQNEAQ (reference sequence). The CDR3 loop spans 15 amino acids. Trimming left V 0 bases short and J 4 bases short, with 9 bases between. The CDR3 nucleotides are TGTGCCAGCAGCTTAGCGGGCAGGTTCACCGGGGAGCTGTTTTTT. Translated: CASSLAGRFTGELFF.

The chain uses TRBV6-5 and TRBJ1-5; TRBD1 agrees at 8 bases. The CDR3 sequence is 15 residues long. Trimming cost V 5 bases and J 2 bases; bases outside gene matches: 5. Germline values: CDR1 MNHEY, CDR2 SVGAGI. The CDR3 spells CASSPDRAGNQPQHF. DNA of the CDR3: TGTGCCAGCAGTCCGGACAGGGCGGGCAATCAGCCCCAGCATTTT.

Note on this clone: Different DNA sequences within this sample yield the same CDR3. The chain recombines TRBV4-1 with TRBJ2-5, with D perhaps being TRBD1 or TRBD2 (5 bases each). The length of the CDR3 is 13 residues. Trimming took off 6 bases at V and 3 bases at J, with 11 bases between the two ends. Germline loops: CDR1 MGHRA, CDR2 YSYEKL. The CDR3 sequence is CASSLLGEETQYF. As DNA, the CDR3 is TGCGCCAGCAGTCTGTTGGGGGAAGAGACCCAGTACTTC.

This chain uses TRBV30 with TRBJ2-5; D unresolved. The CDR3 is 12 amino acids. The ends were cut back, 4 bases at V and 1 base at J, with 7 bases in the middle. Per the germline V gene, CDR1 is GTSNPN and CDR2 is SVGIG (reference sequence). The CDR3 nucleotides are TGTGCCTGGAACACACTCCAAGAGACCCAGTACTTC. Amino acid sequence: CAWNTLQETQYF. Full variable domain (remainder filled in from reference TRBV30 and TRBJ2-5): SQTIHQWPATLVQPVGSPLSLECTVEGTSNPNLYWYRQAAGRGLQLLFYSVGIGQISSEVPQNLSASRPQDRQFILSSKKLLLSDSGFYLCAWNTLQETQYFGPGTRLLVL.

The V gene is TRBV9, the J gene TRBJ1-1; TRBD1 is a possible D gene (6 bases). This CDR3 spans 12 amino acids. Germline lookup yields CDR1 SGDLS and CDR2 YYNGEE. Trimming left V 0 bases short and J 8 bases short, with 8 bases between. As DNA, the CDR3 is TGTGCCAGCAGCGTAGGAGGGACAGAAGCTTTCTTT. This sequence encodes CASSVGGTEAFF.

The chain carries TRBV30 and TRBJ1-1; weak D call: TRBD1 (5 bases). The V and J ends lost 5 bases and 5 bases respectively, with 12 bases between them. In germline, CDR1 is GTSNPN, CDR2 SVGIG (reference sequence). There are 12 residues in the CDR3. The CDR3: CAWAPGATEAFF. Written as DNA, the CDR3 is TGTGCCTGGGCCCCCGGGGCAACTGAAGCTTTCTTT.

This clone was recorded only once. The rearrangement links TRBV4-1 to TRBJ1-4; 9 nucleotides align to TRBD1. Germline trimming cut 3 bases from V and 7 bases from J; bases unmatched to any gene: 3. Germline V gene data show CDR1 as MGHRA and CDR2 as YSYEKL. The CDR3 has 14 amino acids. CDR3 sequence reads: CASSQTGGGEKLFF. The CDR3 DNA reads as TGCGCCAGCAGCCAGACAGGGGGAGGTGAAAAACTGTTTTTT.

V gene TRBV30 combines with J gene TRBJ1-6; TRBD1 is a possible D gene (6 bases). The V gene lost 4 bases and the J gene lost 14 bases, with 15 bases spanning the gap. The germline V gene encodes CDR1 GTSNPN and CDR2 SVGIG (reference sequence). This CDR3 contains 12 residues. For the CDR3, the DNA is TGTGCCTGGACCAGGACAGCCGAGGCCCTCCACTTT. Protein sequence: CAWTRTAEALHF. The full variable domain, its missing parts supplied by reference TRBV30 and TRBJ1-6, is SQTIHQWPATLVQPVGSPLSLECTVEGTSNPNLYWYRQAAGRGLQLLFYSVGIGQISSEVPQNLSASRPQDRQFILSSKKLLLSDSGFYLCAWTRTAEALHFGNGTRLTVT.

V usage is TRBV4-3 and J usage is TRBJ1-4; D gene unclear. Trimming pared 3 bases from V and 8 bases from J, leaving 10 bases between. Germline-derived CDR1 and CDR2 are LGHNA and YSLEER. This CDR3 spans 13 amino acids. Here the CDR3 reads CASSQARAEKLFF. The DNA of the CDR3 is TGCGCCAGCAGCCAGGCCCGGGCGGAAAAACTGTTTTTT.

This clone was observed a handful of times. The chain is built from TRBV5-1 and TRBJ2-1; D not certain. V was cut by 1 base and J by 5 bases, with 4 bases left in between. Germline V gene lookup returns CDR1 SGHRS and CDR2 YFSETQ. The CDR3 contains 12 residues. CDR3 DNA: TGCGCCAGCAGCTTGTCACACAATGAGCAGTTCTTC. This translates into CASSLSHNEQFF.